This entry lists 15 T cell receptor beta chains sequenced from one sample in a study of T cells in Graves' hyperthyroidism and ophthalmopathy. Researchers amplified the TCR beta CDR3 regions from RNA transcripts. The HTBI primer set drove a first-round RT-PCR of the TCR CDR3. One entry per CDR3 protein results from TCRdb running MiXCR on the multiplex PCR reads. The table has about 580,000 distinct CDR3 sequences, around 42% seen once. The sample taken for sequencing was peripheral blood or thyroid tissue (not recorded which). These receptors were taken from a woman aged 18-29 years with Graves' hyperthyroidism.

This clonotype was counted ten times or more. The CDR3 spells CASSNPVFPFQPEAYEQYF. The CDR3 DNA reads as TGTGCCAGCAGCAACCCAGTTTTTCCGTTCCAGCCGGAGGCCTACGAGCAGTACTTC. The chain carries TRBV7-2 and TRBJ2-7, with TRBD2 as a possible D gene (5 bases). Trimming left V 5 bases short and J 2 bases short, with 28 bases between. Germline V gene data show CDR1 as SGHTA and CDR2 as FQGNSA. The CDR3 spans 19 residues. Full variable domain (outside the CDR3, taken from reference TRBV7-2 and TRBJ2-7): GAGVSQSPSNKVTEKGKDVELRCDPISGHTALYWYRQSLGQGLEFLIYFQGNSAPDKSGLPSDRFSAERTGGSVSTLTIQRTQQEDSAVYLCASSNPVFPFQPEAYEQYFGPGTRLTVT.

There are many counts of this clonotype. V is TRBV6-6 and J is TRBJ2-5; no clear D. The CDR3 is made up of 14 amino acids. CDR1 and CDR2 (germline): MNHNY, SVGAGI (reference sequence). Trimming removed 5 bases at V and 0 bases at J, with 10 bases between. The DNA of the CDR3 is TGTGCCAGCAGTCTCGACACGGACCAAGAGACCCAGTACTTC. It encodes CASSLDTDQETQYF.

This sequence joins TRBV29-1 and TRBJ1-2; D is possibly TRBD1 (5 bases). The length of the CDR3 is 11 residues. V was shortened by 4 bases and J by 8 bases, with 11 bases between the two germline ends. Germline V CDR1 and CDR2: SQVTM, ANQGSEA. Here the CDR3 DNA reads TGCAGCGTTGGGGGCGCATCCGGCTACACCTTC. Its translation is CSVGGASGYTF.

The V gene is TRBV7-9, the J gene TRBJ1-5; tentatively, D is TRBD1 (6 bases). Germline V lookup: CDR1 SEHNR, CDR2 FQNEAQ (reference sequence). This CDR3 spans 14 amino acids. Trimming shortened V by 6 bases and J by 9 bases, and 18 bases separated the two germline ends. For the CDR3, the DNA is TGTGCCAGCAGTTCCGGAGGGGACAAGGGGCCCCAGCATTTT. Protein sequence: CASSSGGDKGPQHF.

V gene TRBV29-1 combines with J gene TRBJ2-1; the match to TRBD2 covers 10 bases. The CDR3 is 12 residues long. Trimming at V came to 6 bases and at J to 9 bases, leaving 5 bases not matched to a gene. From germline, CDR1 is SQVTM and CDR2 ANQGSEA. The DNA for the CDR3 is TGCAGCGTGAGAGCGGGAGGGCTTGAGCAGTTCTTC. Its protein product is CSVRAGGLEQFF.

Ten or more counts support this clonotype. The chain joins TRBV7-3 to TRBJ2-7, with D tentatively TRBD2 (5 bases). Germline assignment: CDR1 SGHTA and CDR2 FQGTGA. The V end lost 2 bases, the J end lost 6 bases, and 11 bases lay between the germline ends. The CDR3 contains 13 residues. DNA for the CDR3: TGTGCCAGCAGCTTAGCCCCCGAGGGCGAGCAGTACTTC. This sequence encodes CASSLAPEGEQYF. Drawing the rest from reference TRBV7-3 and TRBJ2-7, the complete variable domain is GAGVSQTPSNKVTEKGKYVELRCDPISGHTALYWYRQSLGQGPEFLIYFQGTGAADDSGLPNDRFFAVRPEGSVSTLKIQRTERGDSAVYLCASSLAPEGEQYFGPGTRLTVT.

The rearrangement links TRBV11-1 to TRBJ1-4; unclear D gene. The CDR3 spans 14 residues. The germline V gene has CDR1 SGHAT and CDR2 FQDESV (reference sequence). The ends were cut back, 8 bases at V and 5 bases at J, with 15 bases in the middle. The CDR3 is CASSRSRTNEKLFF. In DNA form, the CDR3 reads TGTGCCAGCTCACGAAGCAGAACGAATGAAAAACTGTTTTTT.

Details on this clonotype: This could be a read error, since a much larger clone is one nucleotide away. CDR3 protein: CANTGPYEQYF. In DNA form, the CDR3 reads TGTGCCAACACCGGCCCCTACGAGCAGTACTTC. The rearrangement joins TRBV6-2 or TRBV6-3 to TRBJ2-7; D not resolved. CDR3 length equals 11 residues. CDR1 and CDR2 from the germline V gene are MNHEY and SVGEGT. V was clipped by 10 bases and J by 2 bases, with 9 bases between them.

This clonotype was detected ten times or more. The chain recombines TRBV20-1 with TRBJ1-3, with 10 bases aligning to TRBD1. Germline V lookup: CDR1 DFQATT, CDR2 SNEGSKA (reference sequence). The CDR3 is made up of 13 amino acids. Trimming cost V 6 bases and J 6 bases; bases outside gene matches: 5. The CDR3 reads CSARGQGKNTIYF. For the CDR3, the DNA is TGCAGTGCCCGGGGACAGGGGAAAAACACCATATATTTT.

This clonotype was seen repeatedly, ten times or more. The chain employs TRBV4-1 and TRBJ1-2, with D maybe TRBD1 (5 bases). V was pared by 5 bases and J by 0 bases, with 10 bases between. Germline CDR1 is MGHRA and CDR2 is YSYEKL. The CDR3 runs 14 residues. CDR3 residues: CASSLGESNYGYTF. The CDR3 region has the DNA TGCGCCAGCAGCTTAGGGGAATCTAACTATGGCTACACCTTC.

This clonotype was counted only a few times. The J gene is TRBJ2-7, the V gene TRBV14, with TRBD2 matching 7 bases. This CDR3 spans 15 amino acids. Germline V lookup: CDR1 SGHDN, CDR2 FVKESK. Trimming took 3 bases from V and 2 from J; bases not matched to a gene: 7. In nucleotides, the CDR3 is TGTGCCAGCAGCCACGGGCTAGCGGAAACCTACGAGCAGTACTTC. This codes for CASSHGLAETYEQYF.

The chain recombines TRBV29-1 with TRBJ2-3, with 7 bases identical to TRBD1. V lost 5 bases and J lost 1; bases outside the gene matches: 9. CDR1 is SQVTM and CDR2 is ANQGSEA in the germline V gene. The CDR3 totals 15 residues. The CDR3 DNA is TGCAGCGTTTCGGGACAGACCCTACGCACAGATACGCAGTATTTT. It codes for CSVSGQTLRTDTQYF.

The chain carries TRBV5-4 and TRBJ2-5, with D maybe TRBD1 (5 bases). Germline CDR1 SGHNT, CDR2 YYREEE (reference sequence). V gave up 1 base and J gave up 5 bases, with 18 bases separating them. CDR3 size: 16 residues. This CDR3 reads CASSLIDAGLGETQYF. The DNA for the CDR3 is TGTGCCAGCAGCTTGATTGACGCAGGGCTCGGGGAGACCCAGTACTTC.

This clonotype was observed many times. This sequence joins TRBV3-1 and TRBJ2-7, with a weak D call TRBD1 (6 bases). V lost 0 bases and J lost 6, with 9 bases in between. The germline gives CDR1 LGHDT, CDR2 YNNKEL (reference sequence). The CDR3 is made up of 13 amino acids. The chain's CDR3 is CASSQDHRAEQYF. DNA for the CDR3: TGTGCCAGCAGCCAAGACCACAGGGCCGAGCAGTACTTC.

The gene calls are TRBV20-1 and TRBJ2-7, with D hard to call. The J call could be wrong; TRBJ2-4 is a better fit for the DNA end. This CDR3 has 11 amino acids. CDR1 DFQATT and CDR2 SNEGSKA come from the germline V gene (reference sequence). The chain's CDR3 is CSARAANIQYF. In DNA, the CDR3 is TGCAGTGCTAGAGCCGCAAACATTCAGTACTTC.